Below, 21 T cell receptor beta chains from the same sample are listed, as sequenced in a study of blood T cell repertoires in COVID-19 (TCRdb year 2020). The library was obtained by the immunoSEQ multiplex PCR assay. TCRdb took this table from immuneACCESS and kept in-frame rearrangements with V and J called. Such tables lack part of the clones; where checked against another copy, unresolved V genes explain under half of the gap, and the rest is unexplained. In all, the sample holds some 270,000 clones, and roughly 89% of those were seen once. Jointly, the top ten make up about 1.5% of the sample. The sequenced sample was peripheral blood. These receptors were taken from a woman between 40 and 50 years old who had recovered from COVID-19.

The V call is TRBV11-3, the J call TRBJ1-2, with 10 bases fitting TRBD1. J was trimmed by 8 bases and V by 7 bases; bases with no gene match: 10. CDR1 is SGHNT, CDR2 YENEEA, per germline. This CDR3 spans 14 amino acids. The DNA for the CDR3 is TGTGCCAGCACCGGTACCGGGACAGGGGAAGGCTACACCTTC. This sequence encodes CASTGTGTGEGYTF. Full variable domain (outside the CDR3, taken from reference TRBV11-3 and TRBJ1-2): EAGVVQSPRYKIIEKKQPVAFWCNPISGHNTLYWYLQNLGQGPELLIRYENEEAVDDSQLPKDRFSAERLKGVDSTLKIQPAELGDSAVYLCASTGTGTGEGYTFGSGTRLTVV.

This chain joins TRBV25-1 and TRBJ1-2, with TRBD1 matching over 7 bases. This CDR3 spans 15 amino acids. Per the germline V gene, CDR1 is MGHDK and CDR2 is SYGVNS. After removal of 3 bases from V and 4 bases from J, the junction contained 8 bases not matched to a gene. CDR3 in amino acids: CASSESLKGAYGYTF. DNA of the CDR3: TGTGCCAGCAGTGAGTCCCTGAAGGGGGCCTATGGCTACACCTTC.

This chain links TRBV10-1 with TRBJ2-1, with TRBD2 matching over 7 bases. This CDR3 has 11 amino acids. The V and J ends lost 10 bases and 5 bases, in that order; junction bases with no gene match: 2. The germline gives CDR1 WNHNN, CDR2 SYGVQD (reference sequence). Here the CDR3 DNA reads TGCGCCACCAGCGGGGACAATGAGCAGTTCTTC. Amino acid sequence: CATSGDNEQFF.

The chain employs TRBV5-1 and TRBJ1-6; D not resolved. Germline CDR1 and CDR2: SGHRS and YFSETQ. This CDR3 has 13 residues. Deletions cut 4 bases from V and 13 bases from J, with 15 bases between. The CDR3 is CASSTRRTSPLHF. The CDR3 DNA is TGCGCCAGCAGCACCCGCAGGACTTCGCCCCTCCACTTT.

The CDR3 spells CASSLAAGVDTEAFF. The CDR3 DNA reads as TGTGCCAGCAGTTTGGCGGCGGGGGTTGACACTGAAGCTTTCTTT. This rearrangement joins TRBV28 to TRBJ1-1; weak D call: TRBD1 (5 bases). Trimming removed 3 bases at V and 3 bases at J, with 14 bases between. Germline CDR1 and CDR2: MDHEN and SYDVKM. CDR3 length equals 15 residues.

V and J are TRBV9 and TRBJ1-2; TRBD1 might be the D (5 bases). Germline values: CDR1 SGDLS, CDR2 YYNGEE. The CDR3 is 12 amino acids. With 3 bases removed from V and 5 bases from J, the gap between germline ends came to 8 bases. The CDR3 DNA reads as TGTGCCAGCAGCGGCAGGGCGTATGGCTACACCTTC. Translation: CASSGRAYGYTF. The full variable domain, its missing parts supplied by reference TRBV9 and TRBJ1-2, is DSGVTQTPKHLITATGQRVTLRCSPRSGDLSVYWYQQSLDQGLQFLIQYYNGEERAKGNILERFSAQQFPDLHSELNLSSLELGDSALYFCASSGRAYGYTFGSGTRLTVV.

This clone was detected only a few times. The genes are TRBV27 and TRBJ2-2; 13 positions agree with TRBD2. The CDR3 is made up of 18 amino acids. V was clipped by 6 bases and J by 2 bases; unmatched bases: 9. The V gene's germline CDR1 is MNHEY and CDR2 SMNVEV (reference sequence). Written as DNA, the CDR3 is TGTGCCAGCAGCCATTACGGACTAGCGGGGGCAAACACCGGGGAGCTGTTTTTT. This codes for CASSHYGLAGANTGELFF.

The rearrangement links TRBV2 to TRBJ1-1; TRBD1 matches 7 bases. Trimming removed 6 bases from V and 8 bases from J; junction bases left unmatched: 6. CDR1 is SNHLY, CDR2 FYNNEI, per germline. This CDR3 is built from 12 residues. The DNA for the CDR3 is TGTGCCAGCAGCAAAGAGGACAGGGAAGCTTTCTTT. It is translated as CASSKEDREAFF.

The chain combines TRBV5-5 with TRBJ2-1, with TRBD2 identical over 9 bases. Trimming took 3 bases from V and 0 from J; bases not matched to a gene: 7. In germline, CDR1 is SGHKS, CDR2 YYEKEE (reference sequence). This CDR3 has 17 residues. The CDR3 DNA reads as TGTGCCAGCAGCTCGATAGCGGGGGCCAGCTCCTACAATGAGCAGTTCTTC. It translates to CASSSIAGASSYNEQFF.

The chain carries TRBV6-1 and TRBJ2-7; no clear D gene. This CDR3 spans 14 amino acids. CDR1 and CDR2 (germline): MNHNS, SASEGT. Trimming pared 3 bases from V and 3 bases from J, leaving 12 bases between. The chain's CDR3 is CASSDSTLYYEQYF. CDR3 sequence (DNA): TGTGCCAGCAGTGATTCGACTCTCTACTACGAGCAGTACTTC.

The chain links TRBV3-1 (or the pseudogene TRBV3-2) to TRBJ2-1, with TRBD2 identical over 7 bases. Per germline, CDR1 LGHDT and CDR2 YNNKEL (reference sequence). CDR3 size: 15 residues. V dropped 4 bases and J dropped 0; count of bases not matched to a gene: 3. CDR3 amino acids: CASSLRGDSYNEQFF. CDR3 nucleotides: TGTGCCAGCAGCCTCCGGGGGGACTCCTACAATGAGCAGTTCTTC.

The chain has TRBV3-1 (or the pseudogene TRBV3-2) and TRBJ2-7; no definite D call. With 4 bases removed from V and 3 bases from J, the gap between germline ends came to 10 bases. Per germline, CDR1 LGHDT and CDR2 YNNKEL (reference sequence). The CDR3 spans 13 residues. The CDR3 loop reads CASSLTRSYEQYF. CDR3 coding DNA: TGTGCCAGCAGCCTAACGAGAAGCTACGAGCAGTACTTC.

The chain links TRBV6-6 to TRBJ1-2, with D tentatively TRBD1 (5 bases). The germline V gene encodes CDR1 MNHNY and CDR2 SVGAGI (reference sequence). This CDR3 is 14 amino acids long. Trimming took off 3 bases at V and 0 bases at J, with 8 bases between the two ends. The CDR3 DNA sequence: TGTGCCAGCAGTTATCACAGGACTAACTATGGCTACACCTTC. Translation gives CASSYHRTNYGYTF.

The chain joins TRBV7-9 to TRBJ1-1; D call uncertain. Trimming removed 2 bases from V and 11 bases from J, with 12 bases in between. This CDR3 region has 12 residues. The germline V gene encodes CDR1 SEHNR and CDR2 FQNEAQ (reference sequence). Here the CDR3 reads CASSLSAFSAFF. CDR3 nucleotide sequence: TGTGCCAGCAGCTTATCCGCATTTAGTGCTTTCTTT.

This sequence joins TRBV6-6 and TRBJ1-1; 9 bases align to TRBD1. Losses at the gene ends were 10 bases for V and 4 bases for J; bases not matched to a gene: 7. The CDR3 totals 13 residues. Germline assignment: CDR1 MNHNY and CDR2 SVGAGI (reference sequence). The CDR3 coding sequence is TGTGCCACAGCCGGGACAGGGCCCACTGAAGCTTTCTTT. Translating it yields CATAGTGPTEAFF.

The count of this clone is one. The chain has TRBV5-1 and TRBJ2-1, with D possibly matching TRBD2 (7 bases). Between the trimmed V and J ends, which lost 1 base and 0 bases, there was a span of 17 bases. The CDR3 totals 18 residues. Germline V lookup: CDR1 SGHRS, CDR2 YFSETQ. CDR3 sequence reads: CASSLRGGSGSSYNEQFF. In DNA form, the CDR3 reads TGCGCCAGCAGCTTGAGGGGGGGGTCCGGGAGCTCCTACAATGAGCAGTTCTTC.

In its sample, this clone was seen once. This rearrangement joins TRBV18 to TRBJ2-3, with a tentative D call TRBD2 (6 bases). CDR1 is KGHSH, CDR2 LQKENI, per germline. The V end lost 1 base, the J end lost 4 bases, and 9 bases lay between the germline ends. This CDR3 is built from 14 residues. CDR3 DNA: TGTGCCAGCTCACCACAGGACTATCCAGATACGCAGTATTTT. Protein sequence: CASSPQDYPDTQYF.

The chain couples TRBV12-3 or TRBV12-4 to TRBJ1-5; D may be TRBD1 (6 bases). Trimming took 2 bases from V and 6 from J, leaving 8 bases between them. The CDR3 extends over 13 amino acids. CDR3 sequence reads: CASSLRGSQPQHF. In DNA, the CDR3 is TGTGCCAGCAGTTTAAGGGGGTCTCAGCCCCAGCATTTT.

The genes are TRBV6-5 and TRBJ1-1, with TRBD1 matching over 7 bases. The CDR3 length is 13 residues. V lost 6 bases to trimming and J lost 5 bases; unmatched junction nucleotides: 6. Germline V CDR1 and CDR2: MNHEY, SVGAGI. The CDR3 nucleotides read TGTGCCAGCAGACTTGGACAGGTTACTGAAGCTTTCTTT. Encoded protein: CASRLGQVTEAFF.

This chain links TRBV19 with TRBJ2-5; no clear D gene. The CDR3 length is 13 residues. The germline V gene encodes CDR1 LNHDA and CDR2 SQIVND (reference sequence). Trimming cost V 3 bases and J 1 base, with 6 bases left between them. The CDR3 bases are TGTGCCAGTAGTATTTCCAGCCAAGAGACCCAGTACTTC. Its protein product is CASSISSQETQYF.

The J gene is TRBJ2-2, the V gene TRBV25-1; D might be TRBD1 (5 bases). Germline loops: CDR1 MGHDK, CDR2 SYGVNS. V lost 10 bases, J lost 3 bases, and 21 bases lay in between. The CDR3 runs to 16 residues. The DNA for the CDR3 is TGTGCCACCACCGGTCAGGACAAACCATACACCGGGGAGCTGTTTTTT. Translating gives CATTGQDKPYTGELFF.